This entry features one TCR beta chain sequence. Its specificity is not known. The sample comes from a study of T cell responses to AZD1222 COVID-19 vaccine. Study conclusions and caveats: Nearly half of spike-specific TCRs reportedly target variant regions that are unmutated in the B.1.351 and B.1.1.7 variants. Baseline seropositivity characterized only a handful of AZD1222 recipients. Among the donors, most were white British and more were female, and clonal diversity was possibly underestimated. Regions 160-218 and 743-854 dominated among vaccine-associated CD4 TCRs spanning spike.

Sequencing used immunoSEQ multiplex PCR; TCRdb keeps in-frame clones, though not all of them. The table shows more than 250,000 clones, with approximately 93% occurring only once. The CDR3 loop spans 14 amino acids. Germline V gene lookup returns CDR1 MNHEY and CDR2 SVGAGI. V lost 7 bases and J 4 bases, leaving 16 bases between the germline ends. This TCR came from an adult in good health. This material consisted of peripheral blood, taken on day 0 of AZD1222 vaccination. The J gene is TRBJ1-1, the V gene TRBV6-5; D unresolved. CDR3 sequence reads: CASTQTLAGTEAFF. The CDR3 coding sequence is TGTGCCAGCACCCAAACCTTGGCTGGCACTGAAGCTTTCTTT.